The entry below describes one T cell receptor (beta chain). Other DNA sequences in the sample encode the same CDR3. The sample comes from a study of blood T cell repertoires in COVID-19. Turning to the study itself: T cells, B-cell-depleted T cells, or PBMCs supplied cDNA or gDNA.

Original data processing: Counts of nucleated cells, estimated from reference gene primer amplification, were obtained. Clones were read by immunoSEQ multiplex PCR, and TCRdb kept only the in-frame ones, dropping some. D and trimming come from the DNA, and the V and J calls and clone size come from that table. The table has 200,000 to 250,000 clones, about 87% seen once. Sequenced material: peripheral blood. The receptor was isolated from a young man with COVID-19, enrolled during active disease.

As DNA, the CDR3 is TGTGCCAGCAGCTTGGGGCTAGCGGGGGGGCCAGGGGAGCTGTTTTTT. Its protein is CASSLGLAGGPGELFF. The rearrangement uses TRBV5-6 and TRBJ2-2; 12 bases align to TRBD2. Looked up from germline, CDR1 is SGHDT and CDR2 is YYEEEE. Trimming at V came to 0 bases and at J to 8 bases, leaving 5 bases not matched to a gene. The CDR3 is 16 residues long.